Sequencing of this TCR beta chain was carried out in a study of blood T cell repertoires in COVID-19. Method: immunoSEQ multiplex PCR; TCRdb's copy keeps in-frame clones and lacks some. The repertoire holds 300,000 to 450,000 clones, with more than 70% as singletons. Cohort 3 recovery required two negative PCRs, clearance, or symptom resolution. Germline V gene data show CDR1 as LGHDT and CDR2 as YNNKEL (reference sequence). The CDR3 contains 18 residues. V shed 0 bases, J shed 7 bases, and the junction held 9 bases outside the gene matches. The sample was PBMCs or T cells enriched from blood (not recorded which). The clonotype originates from a woman under 30 who had recovered from COVID-19. V is TRBV3-1 (or the pseudogene TRBV3-2) and J is TRBJ2-3, with 14 bases aligning to TRBD2. In DNA, the CDR3 is TGTGCCAGCAGCCAAGAGGGACTAGCGGGAGCGCGGGGCCATACGCAGTATTTT. Translating gives CASSQEGLAGARGHTQYF.